A selection of T cell receptor beta chains follows, all from one sample in a study of shared clonotypes between healthy human individuals. Assay: immunoSEQ multiplex PCR; the TCRdb copy retains only in-frame clones and omits some. In the table there are under 2,000,000 clones, about 95% of which are singletons. The sample consisted of naive CD8+ T cells sorted from blood. The receptors derive from a man between 18 and 29 years old in good health. Both conserved end residues are part of each CDR3. Fields, in order: J gene, D gene, clone size, V gene, CDR3 DNA, CDR3 protein. D genes are given only for firm matches. The size entry is marked missing in some rows and otherwise reads once, few, many or a size class.

>TRBJ1-6|.|.|TRBV27
TGTGCCAGCAGGGGGGAACAGGAGTCCTATAATTCACCCCTCCACTTT
CASRGEQESYNSPLHF
>TRBJ2-7|TRBD2|once|TRBV4-1
TGCGCCAGCAGCCAACGACTAGCGGGGTCCTACGAGCAGTACTTC
CASSQRLAGSYEQYF
>TRBJ1-1|TRBD1|.|TRBV27
TGTGCCAGCAGTTGGACAGGGACCAACACTGAAGCTTTCTTT
CASSWTGTNTEAFF
>TRBJ2-1|TRBD2|once|TRBV6-1
TGTGCCAGCAGTGAAGCGCGGGGGGACTTAAGCTCCTACAATGAGCAGTTCTTC
CASSEARGDLSSYNEQFF
>TRBJ2-2|.|.|TRBV7-9
TGTGCCAGCAGCTTAGCAGGGCACGCGAACACCGGGGAGCTGTTTTTT
CASSLAGHANTGELFF
>TRBJ2-7|TRBD1|once|TRBV27
TGTGCCAGCAGTTTATTTGGGACAGACTACGAGCAGTACTTC
CASSLFGTDYEQYF
>TRBJ1-1|TRBD1|.|TRBV18
TGTGCCAGCTCCCCAGGGACAGGGGGGATGAACACTGAAGCTTTCTTT
CASSPGTGGMNTEAFF
>TRBJ2-2|TRBD1|.|TRBV5-8
TGTGCCAGCAGTTCCGGGACAGCGAACACCGGGGAGCTGTTTTTT
CASSSGTANTGELFF
>TRBJ2-7|TRBD1|.|TRBV5-1
TGCGCCAGCAGCTTCGGGACAGGGTATCACGAGCAGTACTTC
CASSFGTGYHEQYF
>TRBJ2-5|.|.|TRBV4-3
TGCGCCAGCAGCCAAGAAGGGACCGGGGCGGAACAGGACACCCAGTACTTC
CASSQEGTGAEQDTQYF
>TRBJ2-7|.|.|TRBV9
TGTGCCAGCAGCGTAGACCAGGACGAGCAGTACTTC
CASSVDQDEQYF
>TRBJ2-5|TRBD1|once|TRBV5-8
TGTGCCAGCAGCTTGGGACAGGGGGCCTTACAAGAGACCCAGTACTTC
CASSLGQGALQETQYF
>TRBJ2-7|TRBD1|.|TRBV10-2
TGCGCCAGCAGTACAGGGGTATCCTACGAGCAGTACTTC
CASSTGVSYEQYF
>TRBJ2-7|.|.|TRBV11-2
TGTGCCAGCAGCTTCGGGCAGACCTACGAGCAGTACTTC
CASSFGQTYEQYF
>TRBJ2-7|TRBD2|.|TRBV13
TGTGCCAGCAGCAGCGGGACTACCTACGAGCAGTACTTC
CASSSGTTYEQYF
>TRBJ2-7|.|.|TRBV27
TGTGCCAGCAGTTTATCTATGGACTACGAGCAGTACTTC
CASSLSMDYEQYF
>TRBJ2-2|.|.|TRBV30
TGTGCCTGGAGTTTCGACAGAGATAGACCGAACACCGGGGAGCTGTTTTTT
CAWSFDRDRPNTGELFF
>TRBJ2-5|TRBD2|.|TRBV7-9
TGTGCCAGCAGCTTGTCTAGCGGCCAAGAGACCCAGTACTTC
CASSLSSGQETQYF
>TRBJ2-1|.|.|TRBV10-1
TGCGCCAGCAGTGACGGTAGCAGCTACAATGAGCAGTTCTTC
CASSDGSSYNEQFF
>TRBJ1-1|.|.|TRBV7-9
TGTGCCAGCAGGACGGGCCAAAGGGTTGAAGCTTTCTTT
CASRTGQRVEAFF
>TRBJ1-2|.|.|TRBV27
TGTGCCAGCAGCCCCGTCGGGGGGCACTATGGCTACACCTTC
CASSPVGGHYGYTF
>TRBJ2-7|TRBD2|.|TRBV6-5
TGTGCCAGCAGTTACGGACTAGCGTACTCCTACGAGCAGTACTTC
CASSYGLAYSYEQYF
>TRBJ2-7|TRBD2|.|TRBV9
TGTGCCAGCAGCGGGGTAGCGGGAGGCCATACCTACGAGCAGTACTTC
CASSGVAGGHTYEQYF
>TRBJ1-5|TRBD1|.|TRBV19
TGTGCCAGTAGTATCGGAGGGGGCACGAAAAGGAATCAGCCCCAGCATTTT
CASSIGGGTKRNQPQHF
>TRBJ2-7|.|.|TRBV25-1
TGTGCCAGCAGTGACCAGCCCTACGAGCAGTACTTC
CASSDQPYEQYF
>TRBJ1-1|.|.|TRBV6-5
TGTGCCAGCAGTTACCTCTTCCAGGGACGGAGTGAAGCTTTCTTT
CASSYLFQGRSEAFF
>TRBJ2-1|TRBD2|.|TRBV7-9
TGTGCCAGCAGCTTATTCTGGGACTACCTTTCTGATGAGCAGTTCTTC
CASSLFWDYLSDEQFF
>TRBJ2-6|.|.|TRBV4-1
TGCGCCAGCAGCCCGGATAGCTCTGGGGCCAACGTCCTGACTTTC
CASSPDSSGANVLTF
>TRBJ2-5|.|.|TRBV11-2
TGTGCCAGCAGCTTCGCAGGAGAGACCCAGTACTTC
CASSFAGETQYF
>TRBJ2-1|.|.|TRBV11-2
TGTGCCAGCAGCCCCCCTTGGGGGGGGGCGGTCGATGAGCAGTTCTTC
CASSPPWGGAVDEQFF
>TRBJ1-4|.|.|TRBV4-1
TGCGCCAGCAGCCAAGGGCTTCCAACTAATGAAAAACTGTTTTTT
CASSQGLPTNEKLFF
>TRBJ2-7|TRBD2|.|TRBV7-9
TGTGCCAGCAGCTCTGGAGCTGCTAGCGGGAGCGGGGAGCAGTACTTC
CASSSGAASGSGEQYF
>TRBJ2-7|.|.|TRBV6-6
TGTGCCAGCAGTGTCGGCAGGGGAGACTACGAGCAGTACTTC
CASSVGRGDYEQYF
>TRBJ1-2|.|.|TRBV6-5
TGTGCCAGCAGTTACCCGGGAGAATGGGGCTACACCTTC
CASSYPGEWGYTF
>TRBJ2-1|TRBD2|.|TRBV19
TGTGCCAGTAGTATCTCAGCGGGAGAGGGAGACAATGAGCAGTTCTTC
CASSISAGEGDNEQFF
>TRBJ2-7|TRBD1|.|TRBV11-2
TGTGCCAGCAGAAAGACAGGGTCGATGTCCTACGAGCAGTACTTC
CASRKTGSMSYEQYF
>TRBJ1-2|.|.|TRBV11-2
TGTGCCAGCAGCTTATACAGGGACTATGGCTACACCTTC
CASSLYRDYGYTF
>TRBJ2-3|.|.|TRBV28
TGTGCCAGCAGCTTCAGGTTCCAAGATACGCAGTATTTT
CASSFRFQDTQYF
>TRBJ1-6|.|.|TRBV7-3
TGTGCCAGCAGTTCAGAACCCGGCGGGGGGTCACCCCTCCACTTT
CASSSEPGGGSPLHF
>TRBJ2-5|.|.|TRBV10-1
TGCGCCAGCAGTGATTCGGTGGGACAAGAGACCCAGTACTTC
CASSDSVGQETQYF
>TRBJ1-2|.|.|TRBV5-1
TGCGCCAGCAGCCCGCTTACAGGGATTTGGCGTGGCTACACCTTC
CASSPLTGIWRGYTF
>TRBJ2-2|TRBD2|.|TRBV7-2
TGTGCCAGCAGGCCCGGGGGGGCCCTTTACACCGGGGAGCTGTTTTTT
CASRPGGALYTGELFF
>TRBJ2-7|.|.|TRBV2
TGTGCCAGCAGTGGCGGGCAGGTCTTATACTACGAGCAGTACTTC
CASSGGQVLYYEQYF
>TRBJ1-1|.|.|TRBV6-5
TGTGCCAGCAGTTACACACCGGACAGCAGGGCTTTCTTT
CASSYTPDSRAFF
>TRBJ2-3|.|.|TRBV5-6
TGTGCCAGCAGCTTTTTTTCTGACTCACGCACAGATACGCAGTATTTT
CASSFFSDSRTDTQYF
>TRBJ1-4|.|.|TRBV28
TGTGCCAGCAGTTCCAAGCCGGGGAGGATAACTAATGAAAAACTGTTTTTT
CASSSKPGRITNEKLFF
>TRBJ2-7|TRBD2|.|TRBV9
TGTGCCAGCAGCGCGACTAGCGGGGCAACCTACGAGCAGTACTTC
CASSATSGATYEQYF
>TRBJ1-5|TRBD1|.|TRBV9
TGTGCCAGCAGCCCGGGGGACAGGGAAGTGTCCCAGCATTTT
CASSPGDREVSQHF
>TRBJ2-7|TRBD1|.|TRBV18
TGTGCCAGCTCCCAGGACAGGGGGTCCTACGAGCAGTACTTC
CASSQDRGSYEQYF
>TRBJ2-3|.|.|TRBV9
TGTGCCAGCAGCGTCGTCACAGATACGCAGTATTTT
CASSVVTDTQYF
>TRBJ2-7|TRBD2|.|TRBV7-8
TGTGCCAGCAGCCCGGCCAGCGGGGACTCCTACGAGCAGTACTTC
CASSPASGDSYEQYF
>TRBJ2-1|.|.|TRBV11-2
TGTGCCAGCAGCTTGGGTGTGAATGAGCAGTTCTTC
CASSLGVNEQFF
>TRBJ1-1|.|once|TRBV5-1
TGCGCCAGCAGCTTGGCCGGAGAGTCTGAAGCTTTCTTT
CASSLAGESEAFF